Listed below are T cell receptor beta chains from one sample, sequenced in a study of cytomegalovirus exposure and HLA in healthy donors. Clones were read by immunoSEQ multiplex PCR, and TCRdb kept only the in-frame ones, dropping some. The repertoire consists of about 170,000 clones, with about 81% occurring once and the leading ten covering approximately 2%. The sequencing input was PBMCs. Every receptor here comes from a young woman in good health and CMV-seronegative. Each CDR3 is given with its conserved first and last residue. The D gene is left open where the match is weak. Only some rows state a clone size, as once, few, many or a class for expanded clones.

clone_size j_call v_call d_call cdr3_aa cdr3_nt
NA TRBJ2-1 TRBV28 TRBD2 CASSFPTSGRVSEQFF TGTGCCAGCAGTTTTCCGACTAGCGGGAGAGTTAGTGAGCAGTTCTTC
NA TRBJ2-5 TRBV7-3 NA CASSLTYQETQYF TGTGCCAGCAGCTTAACCTACCAAGAGACCCAGTACTTC
NA TRBJ1-1 TRBV6-1 NA CASSSQGSTEAFF TGTGCCAGCAGTAGTCAGGGGAGTACTGAAGCTTTCTTT
NA TRBJ2-6 TRBV5-1 TRBD2 CASSGGLAGGISGANVLTF TGCGCCAGCAGTGGGGGTCTAGCGGGAGGCATTTCTGGGGCCAACGTCCTGACTTTC
few TRBJ2-7 TRBV19 TRBD1 CASSNIIQGADEQYF TGTGCCAGTAGTAATATAATACAGGGGGCGGACGAGCAGTACTTC
NA TRBJ1-2 TRBV7-9 NA CASSHYRDYGYTF TGTGCCAGCAGCCATTACAGGGACTATGGCTACACCTTC
NA TRBJ2-3 TRBV28 NA CASTYGTDTQYF TGTGCCAGCACCTATGGCACAGATACGCAGTATTTT
NA TRBJ2-1 TRBV5-1 NA CASSLEGESNNEQFF TGCGCCAGCAGCTTGGAGGGGGAGTCAAACAATGAGCAGTTCTTC
NA TRBJ1-5 TRBV11-2 NA CASSLEGGDQPQHF TGTGCCAGCAGCTTAGAGGGGGGGGATCAGCCCCAGCATTTT
NA TRBJ1-6 TRBV6-5 TRBD1 CASSYGQGGSPLHF TGTGCCAGCAGTTACGGACAGGGTGGTTCACCCCTCCACTTT
NA TRBJ1-3 TRBV19 NA CASSVDISSGNTIYF TGTGCCAGTAGTGTGGACATTAGCTCTGGAAACACCATATATTTT
NA TRBJ1-1 TRBV14 NA CASSRNRANTEAFF TGTGCCAGCAGCCGCAACAGGGCCAACACTGAAGCTTTCTTT
NA TRBJ2-2 TRBV6-1 NA CASSDVEANTGELFF TGTGCCAGCAGTGACGTGGAGGCCAACACCGGGGAGCTGTTTTTT
NA TRBJ1-1 TRBV16 NA CASSQFQGSGSVNTEAFF TGTGCCAGCAGCCAATTCCAGGGGTCGGGTTCTGTGAACACTGAAGCTTTCTTT
NA TRBJ1-5 TRBV5-6 NA CASSFHSDFNQPQHF TGTGCCAGCAGCTTTCACTCAGACTTCAATCAGCCCCAGCATTTT
NA TRBJ1-3 TRBV29-1 TRBD1 CSVEVTGTVGNTIYF TGCAGCGTTGAAGTGACAGGGACCGTAGGAAACACCATATATTTT
NA TRBJ2-7 TRBV7-9 TRBD2 CASSLMTGGPNYEQYF TGTGCCAGCAGCTTAATGACGGGGGGTCCCAACTACGAGCAGTACTTC
NA TRBJ1-2 TRBV6-6 TRBD1 CASSYGTGSGYTF TGTGCCAGCAGTTACGGGACAGGGTCCGGCTACACCTTC
NA TRBJ2-2 TRBV28 TRBD1 CASSLGQGSGELFF TGTGCCAGCAGTTTGGGACAGGGGAGCGGGGAGCTGTTTTTT
NA TRBJ2-7 TRBV29-1 TRBD1 CSVGGQGAYEQYF TGCAGCGTGGGGGGACAGGGGGCCTACGAGCAGTACTTC
NA TRBJ2-3 TRBV11-2 NA CASSLGHSVSTDTQYF TGTGCCAGCAGCTTAGGTCATAGCGTCAGCACAGATACGCAGTATTTT
few TRBJ1-1 TRBV7-9 TRBD1 CASSGRTGRDTEAFF TGTGCCAGCAGCGGACGGACAGGGAGAGACACTGAAGCTTTCTTT
NA TRBJ1-2 TRBV4-1 NA CASSQVQGYGYTF TGCGCCAGCAGCCAAGTCCAGGGCTATGGCTACACCTTC
once TRBJ2-7 TRBV7-9 NA CASSSAGLGRAYEQYF TGTGCCAGCAGCTCTGCGGGGCTGGGGCGGGCCTACGAGCAGTACTTC
NA TRBJ2-1 TRBV15 NA CATSRVGGSYNEQFF TGTGCCACCAGCAGAGTCGGGGGATCCTACAATGAGCAGTTCTTC
NA TRBJ1-4 TRBV6-6 NA CASSYYDSSNEKLFF TGTGCCAGCAGTTACTATGACAGCTCTAATGAAAAACTGTTTTTT
NA TRBJ2-1 TRBV7-8 NA CASSLQGYNEQFF TGTGCCAGCAGCTTACAGGGATACAATGAGCAGTTCTTC
few TRBJ1-2 TRBV6-5 TRBD1 CASSYGTGILNYGYTF TGTGCCAGCAGTTACGGGACAGGGATCCTTAACTATGGCTACACCTTC
once TRBJ2-1 TRBV12-5 TRBD1 CASGPTGQGDYNEQFF TGTGCTAGTGGCCCGACCGGACAGGGGGACTACAATGAGCAGTTCTTC
NA TRBJ1-1 TRBV19 TRBD1 CACIRDRGQTEAFF TGTGCCTGCATCCGGGACAGGGGGCAAACTGAAGCTTTCTTT
NA TRBJ2-1 TRBV28 TRBD2 CASSRSGSSRNEQFF TGTGCCAGCAGTCGGAGCGGGAGTAGTCGGAATGAGCAGTTCTTC
NA TRBJ2-1 TRBV7-2 TRBD1 CASSQTGVEQFF TGTGCCAGCAGCCAGACAGGGGTTGAGCAGTTCTTC
NA TRBJ2-5 TRBV7-3 NA CASSLTALQETQYF TGTGCCAGCAGCTTGACAGCACTCCAAGAGACCCAGTACTTC
NA TRBJ2-7 TRBV4-1 TRBD1 CASSYGQGLSYEQYF TGCGCCAGCAGCTATGGACAGGGCCTATCCTACGAGCAGTACTTC
NA TRBJ1-1 TRBV7-8 NA CASSRGNTEAFF TGTGCCAGCAGCAGAGGGAACACTGAAGCTTTCTTT
NA TRBJ2-3 TRBV7-7 NA CASSPGYSDTQYF TGTGCTAGCAGCCCGGGGTATTCAGATACGCAGTATTTT
NA TRBJ1-2 TRBV5-6 NA CASSLGPGGGYTF TGTGCCAGCAGCTTGGGGCCTGGCGGAGGCTACACCTTC
NA TRBJ2-7 TRBV9 NA CASSSQQGYEQYF TGTGCCAGCAGCTCTCAGCAGGGTTACGAGCAGTACTTC
NA TRBJ1-2 TRBV9 TRBD1 CASSVTGTGYGYTF TGTGCCAGCAGCGTAACCGGGACAGGGTATGGCTACACCTTC
NA TRBJ1-2 TRBV15 TRBD1 CATSSFPSTGTGGRGYTF TGTGCCACCAGCAGTTTCCCTTCTACCGGGACAGGGGGCAGGGGCTACACCTTC
once TRBJ2-3 TRBV7-3 NA CASSLSSTNTDTQYF TGTGCCAGCAGCTTAAGTTCTACGAACACAGATACGCAGTATTTT
NA TRBJ2-3 TRBV2 NA CASSEIGRIEDTQYF TGTGCCAGCAGTGAAATCGGCAGGATTGAAGATACGCAGTATTTT
once TRBJ2-2 TRBV11-2 TRBD1 CASSLGQGAVQSGELFF TGTGCCAGCAGCTTGGGACAGGGGGCAGTTCAATCCGGGGAGCTGTTTTTT
NA TRBJ2-7 TRBV7-9 TRBD2 CASEGGGGDPYEQYF TGTGCCAGCGAGGGGGGCGGGGGGGATCCCTACGAGCAGTACTTC